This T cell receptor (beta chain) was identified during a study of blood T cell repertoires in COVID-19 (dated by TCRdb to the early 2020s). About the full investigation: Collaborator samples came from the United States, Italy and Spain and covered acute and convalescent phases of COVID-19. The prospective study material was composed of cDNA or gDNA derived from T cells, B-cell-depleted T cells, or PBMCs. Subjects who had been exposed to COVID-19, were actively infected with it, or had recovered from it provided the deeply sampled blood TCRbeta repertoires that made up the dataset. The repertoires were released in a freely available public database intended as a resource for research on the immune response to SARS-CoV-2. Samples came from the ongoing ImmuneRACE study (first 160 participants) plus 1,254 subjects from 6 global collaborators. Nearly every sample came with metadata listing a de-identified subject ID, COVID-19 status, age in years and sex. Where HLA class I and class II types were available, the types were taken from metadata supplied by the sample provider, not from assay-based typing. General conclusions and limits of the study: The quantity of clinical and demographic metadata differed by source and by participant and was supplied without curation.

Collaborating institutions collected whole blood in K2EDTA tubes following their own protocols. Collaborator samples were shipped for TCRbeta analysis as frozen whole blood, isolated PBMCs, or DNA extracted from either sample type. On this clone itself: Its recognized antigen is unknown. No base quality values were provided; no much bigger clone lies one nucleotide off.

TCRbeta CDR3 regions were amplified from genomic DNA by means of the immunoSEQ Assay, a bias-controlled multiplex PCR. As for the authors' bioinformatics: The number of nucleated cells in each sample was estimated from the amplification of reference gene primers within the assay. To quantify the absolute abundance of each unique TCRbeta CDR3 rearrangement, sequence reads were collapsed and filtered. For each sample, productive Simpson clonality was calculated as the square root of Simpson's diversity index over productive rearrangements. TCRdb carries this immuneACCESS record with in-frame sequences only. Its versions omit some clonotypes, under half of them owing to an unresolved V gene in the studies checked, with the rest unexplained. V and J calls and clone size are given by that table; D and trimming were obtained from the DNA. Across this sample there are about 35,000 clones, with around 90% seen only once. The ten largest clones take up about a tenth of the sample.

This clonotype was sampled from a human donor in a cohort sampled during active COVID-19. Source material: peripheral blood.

The DNA sequence is TGTGCCAGCAGCCAAGTTGGGGGCGGCTACGAGCAGTACTTC. Its coded protein is CASSQVGGGYEQYF. The chain was built from TRBV14 and TRBJ2-7, with TRBD1 perhaps the D gene, on 6 matching bases. The CDR3 sequence holds 14 residues, the cysteine and phenylalanine included. Just the 42-base CDR3 DNA is kept, in frame starting at base 1. The germline V gene sets CDR1 to SGHDN and CDR2 to FVKESK. Deletion took 1 base off V and 3 bases off J, with a span of 10 bases between the germline ends.